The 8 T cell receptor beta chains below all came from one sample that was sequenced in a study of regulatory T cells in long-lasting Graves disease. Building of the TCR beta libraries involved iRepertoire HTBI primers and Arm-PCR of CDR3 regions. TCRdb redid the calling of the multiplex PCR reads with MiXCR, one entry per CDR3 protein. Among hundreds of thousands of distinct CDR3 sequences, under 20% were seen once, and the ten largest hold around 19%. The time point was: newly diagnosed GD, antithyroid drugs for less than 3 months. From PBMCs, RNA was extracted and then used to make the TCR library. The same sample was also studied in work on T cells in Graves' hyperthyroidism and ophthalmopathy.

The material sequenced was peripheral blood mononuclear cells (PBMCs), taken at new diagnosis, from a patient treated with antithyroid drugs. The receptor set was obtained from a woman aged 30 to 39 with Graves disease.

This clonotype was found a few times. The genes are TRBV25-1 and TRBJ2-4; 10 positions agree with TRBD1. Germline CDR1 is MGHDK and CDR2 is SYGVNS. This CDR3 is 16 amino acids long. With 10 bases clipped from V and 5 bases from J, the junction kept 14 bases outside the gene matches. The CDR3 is CATGPTGTGAQNIQYF. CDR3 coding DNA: TGTGCCACAGGACCTACCGGGACAGGGGCCCAAAACATTCAGTACTTC.

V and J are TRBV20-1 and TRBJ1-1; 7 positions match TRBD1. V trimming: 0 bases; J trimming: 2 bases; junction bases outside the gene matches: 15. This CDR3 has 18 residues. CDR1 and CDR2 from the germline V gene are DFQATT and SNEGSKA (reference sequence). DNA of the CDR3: TGCAGTGCTAGAGAAGGGGACAGCGGACGCCGTACTAACACTGAAGCTTTCTTT. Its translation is CSAREGDSGRRTNTEAFF.

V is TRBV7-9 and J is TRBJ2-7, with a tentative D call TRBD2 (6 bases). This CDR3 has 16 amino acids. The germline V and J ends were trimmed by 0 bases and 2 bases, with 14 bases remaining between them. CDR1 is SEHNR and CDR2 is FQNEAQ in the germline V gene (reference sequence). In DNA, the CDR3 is TGTGCCAGCAGCTTAGCGCGGGGAGGCAATACCTACGAGCAGTACTTC. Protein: CASSLARGGNTYEQYF.

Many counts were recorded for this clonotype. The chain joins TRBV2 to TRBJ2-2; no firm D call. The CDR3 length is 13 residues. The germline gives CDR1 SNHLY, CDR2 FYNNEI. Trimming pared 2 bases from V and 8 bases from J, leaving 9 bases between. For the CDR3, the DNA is TGTGCCAGCAGTGAATTTGTGGCTGGGGAGCTGTTTTTT. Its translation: CASSEFVAGELFF.

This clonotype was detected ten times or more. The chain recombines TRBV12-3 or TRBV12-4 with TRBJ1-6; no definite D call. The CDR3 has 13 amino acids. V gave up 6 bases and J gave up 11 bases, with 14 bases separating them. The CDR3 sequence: CASRLTDWTPLHF. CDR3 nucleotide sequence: TGTGCCAGCAGACTGACGGACTGGACACCCCTCCACTTT.

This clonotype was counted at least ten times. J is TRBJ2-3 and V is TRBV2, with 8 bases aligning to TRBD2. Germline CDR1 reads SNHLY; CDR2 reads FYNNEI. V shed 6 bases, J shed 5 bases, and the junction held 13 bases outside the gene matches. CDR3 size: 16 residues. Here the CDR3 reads CASRGSFKAGGDTQYF. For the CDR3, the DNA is TGTGCCAGCAGGGGGTCATTCAAGGCGGGAGGAGATACGCAGTATTTT.

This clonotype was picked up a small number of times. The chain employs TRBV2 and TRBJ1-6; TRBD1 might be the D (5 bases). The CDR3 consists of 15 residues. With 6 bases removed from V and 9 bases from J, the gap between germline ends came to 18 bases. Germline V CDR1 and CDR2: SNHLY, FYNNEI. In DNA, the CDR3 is TGTGCCAGCAGCAATTGGGACGGCCAAGGTTCACCCCTCCACTTT. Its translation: CASSNWDGQGSPLHF. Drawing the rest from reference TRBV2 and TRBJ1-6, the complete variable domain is EPEVTQTPSHQVTQMGQEVILRCVPISNHLYFYWYRQILGQKVEFLVSFYNNEISEKSEIFDDQFSVERPDGSNFTLKIRSTKLEDSAMYFCASSNWDGQGSPLHFGNGTRLTVT.

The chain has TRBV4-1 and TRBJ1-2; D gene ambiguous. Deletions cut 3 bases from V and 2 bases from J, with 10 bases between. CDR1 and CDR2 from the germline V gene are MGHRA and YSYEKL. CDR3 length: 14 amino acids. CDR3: CASSQPLRNYGYTF. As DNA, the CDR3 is TGCGCCAGCAGCCAGCCTCTCCGCAACTATGGCTACACCTTC.